The 25 T cell receptor beta chains in this list originate from one sample, sequenced in a study of T cell changes during pregnancy in multiple sclerosis. Profiling relied on immunoSEQ multiplex PCR, and the TCRdb table lists in-frame clones only, not all of them. The data contain approximately 38,000 clones, roughly 94% of them singletons. The source material was peripheral blood, sampled in the third trimester of pregnancy. Receptor source: a female donor with multiple sclerosis, enrolled in a pregnancy study.

The chain has TRBV7-9 and TRBJ1-2; 9 nucleotides match TRBD1. The CDR3 loop spans 15 amino acids. Losses at the gene ends were 5 bases for V and 6 bases for J; bases not matched to a gene: 10. From germline, CDR1 is SEHNR and CDR2 FQNEAQ (reference sequence). CDR3 loop: CASSNRDREEHGYTF. The CDR3 bases are TGTGCCAGCAGCAACCGGGACAGGGAAGAACATGGCTACACCTTC.

This rearrangement joins TRBV28 to TRBJ2-5; maybe TRBD1 (6 bases). Germline V gene data show CDR1 as MDHEN and CDR2 as SYDVKM. V was cut by 4 bases and J by 3 bases, with 18 bases left in between. The CDR3 runs 16 residues. CDR3 in amino acids: CASSSLEGGQKETQYF. The CDR3 coding sequence is TGTGCCAGCAGTTCCCTAGAGGGCGGACAGAAAGAGACCCAGTACTTC.

The chain recombines TRBV6-5 with TRBJ2-5; 10 bases match TRBD2. Germline-derived CDR1 and CDR2 are MNHEY and SVGAGI. With V trimmed by 6 bases and J by 1 base, 5 bases remained unmatched. The CDR3 is 15 amino acids. The CDR3 sequence: CASSLSGGFQETQYF. In DNA, the CDR3 is TGTGCCAGCAGCCTTAGCGGGGGGTTCCAAGAGACCCAGTACTTC.

The genes are TRBV19 and TRBJ2-5, with 9 bases lining up with TRBD2. Germline lookup yields CDR1 LNHDA and CDR2 SQIVND (reference sequence). Losses at the gene ends were 5 bases for V and 5 bases for J; bases not matched to a gene: 9. This CDR3 has 15 residues. The CDR3: CASSLAGGPLETQYF. In DNA, the CDR3 is TGTGCCAGTAGTTTGGCGGGGGGGCCGCTCGAGACCCAGTACTTC.

The chain couples TRBV13 to TRBJ2-1, with no clear D. The germline V and J ends were trimmed by 5 bases and 7 bases, with 18 bases remaining between them. Germline CDR1 and CDR2: PRHDT and FYEKMQ (reference sequence). There are 15 residues in the CDR3. The CDR3: CASSQPDTYLNEQFF. The CDR3 nucleotides are TGTGCCAGCAGCCAACCTGACACCTACCTTAATGAGCAGTTCTTC.

This clone was seen a single time. This chain connects TRBV6-1 to TRBJ2-5; TRBD1 matches at 10 bases. The germline V gene has CDR1 MNHNS and CDR2 SASEGT. The CDR3 is made up of 16 amino acids. V was pared by 1 base and J by 4 bases, with 6 bases of the junction left unmatched. The CDR3 here is CASSEGTGGLGETQYF. As DNA, the CDR3 is TGTGCCAGCAGTGAAGGGACAGGGGGTTTAGGAGAGACCCAGTACTTC.

This clone appeared a few times. The genes are TRBV19 and TRBJ2-1; possible D gene TRBD2, 5 bases. Per germline, CDR1 LNHDA and CDR2 SQIVND (reference sequence). The CDR3 runs to 16 residues. V was shortened by 2 bases and J by 3 bases, with 14 bases between the two germline ends. The CDR3 loop reads CASSITAVLGYNEQFF. The CDR3 nucleotides read TGTGCCAGTAGTATAACAGCGGTCCTCGGCTACAATGAGCAGTTCTTC.

The J gene is TRBJ2-5, the V gene TRBV7-2; tentatively, D is TRBD2 (5 bases). Trimming stripped 8 bases from V and 5 bases from J, with 21 bases between. Germline V gene sequence: CDR1 SGHTA, CDR2 FQGNSA. CDR3 size: 15 residues. The CDR3 DNA reads TGTGCCAGCGGAGATAGGATCGGAGGATCGGAGACCCAGTACTTC. It specifies CASGDRIGGSETQYF.

The V and J genes are TRBV19 and TRBJ1-1; D gene unclear. V dropped 5 bases and J dropped 1 base, with 8 bases sitting between them. The CDR3 loop spans 13 amino acids. Germline V gives CDR1 LNHDA, CDR2 SQIVND (reference sequence). The CDR3 DNA sequence: TGTGCCAGTAGTTCTAAGAGGAACACTGAAGCTTTCTTT. Its protein product is CASSSKRNTEAFF.

The genes are TRBV5-1 and TRBJ2-1, with TRBD2 identical over 10 bases. Trimming removed 1 base from V and 3 bases from J; junction bases left unmatched: 4. CDR1 and CDR2 from the germline V gene are SGHRS and YFSETQ. The CDR3 runs to 16 residues. The CDR3: CASSLTSGTVYNEQFF. CDR3 bases: TGCGCCAGCAGCTTGACTAGCGGGACGGTCTACAATGAGCAGTTCTTC.

The chain is built from TRBV15 and TRBJ2-3; TRBD2 matches at 8 bases. V was clipped by 3 bases and J by 6 bases; unmatched bases: 8. The germline CDR1 and CDR2 sequences are LNHNV and YYDKDF (reference sequence). The CDR3 is 15 residues long. The CDR3 loop reads CATSRERTSWDTQYF. In nucleotides, the CDR3 is TGTGCCACCAGCAGGGAACGGACTAGCTGGGATACGCAGTATTTT.

The chain links TRBV19 to TRBJ2-7, with 12 bases lining up with TRBD2. The germline V gene encodes CDR1 LNHDA and CDR2 SQIVND (reference sequence). V lost 4 bases and J lost 1; bases outside the gene matches: 14. The CDR3 runs 19 residues. The DNA of the CDR3 is TGTGCCAGTAGTACCCGGCCGATAGGACTAGCGGGGAAGTCCTACGAGCAGTACTTC. Translating gives CASSTRPIGLAGKSYEQYF.

The chain is built from TRBV10-3 and TRBJ2-1, with TRBD2 identical over 8 bases. The V gene's germline CDR1 is ENHRY and CDR2 SYGVKD. This CDR3 has 15 amino acids. The trim removed 6 bases at V and 7 bases at J, leaving 11 bases unmatched. The CDR3 DNA reads TGTGCCATCAGACCGGGACTAGGTGGTCAAAATGAGCAGTTCTTC. It is translated as CAIRPGLGGQNEQFF.

V usage is TRBV18 and J usage is TRBJ2-7; D is perhaps TRBD1 (10 bases). Trimming took 6 bases from V and 7 from J, leaving 34 bases between them. Germline CDR1 is KGHSH and CDR2 is LQKENI. This CDR3 comprises 19 residues. CDR3 in DNA: TGTGCCAGCTCGTACGAGACAGGGGGCCTTGGACTAGCGAGAGGGGAGCAGTACTTC. This sequence encodes CASSYETGGLGLARGEQYF.

The gene calls are TRBV6-5 and TRBJ1-1; D is possibly TRBD1 (5 bases). The CDR3 totals 15 residues. Germline V CDR1 and CDR2: MNHEY, SVGAGI. Trimming stripped 0 bases from V and 5 bases from J, with 13 bases between. The CDR3 nucleotides read TGTGCCAGCAGTTACTCGGTAAGGGGTCGAACTGAAGCTTTCTTT. Translated, it gives CASSYSVRGRTEAFF.

The gene calls are TRBV4-3 and TRBJ2-1; 9 bases are shared with TRBD2. Trimming removed 4 bases from V and 6 bases from J; junction bases left unmatched: 10. The CDR3 length is 16 residues. CDR1 is LGHNA, CDR2 YSLEER, per germline. The CDR3 coding sequence is TGCGCCAGCAGCCGCCTGAGAGCGGGGGGTGTCAATGAGCAGTTCTTC. Translation: CASSRLRAGGVNEQFF.

This chain joins TRBV7-3 and TRBJ2-1; 13 bases match TRBD2. V shed 2 bases and J 9 bases; nucleotides not matched to a gene: 19. The CDR3 has 20 amino acids. CDR1 is SGHTA and CDR2 is FQGTGA in the germline V gene. CDR3 in amino acids: CASSLRGRAGTSGIRGEQFF. CDR3 bases: TGTGCCAGCAGCTTACGGGGTCGCGCCGGGACTAGCGGGATACGGGGTGAGCAGTTCTTC.

DNA for the CDR3: TGCGCCAGCAGCCAGTCTGACAGGGGGAACTATGGCTACACCTTC. This translates into CASSQSDRGNYGYTF. J is TRBJ1-2 and V is TRBV4-1; 9 bases match TRBD1. Per the germline V gene, CDR1 is MGHRA and CDR2 is YSYEKL. The CDR3 length is 15 residues. The V segment lost 3 bases and the J segment 2 bases; nucleotides outside the gene matches: 4.

The J gene is TRBJ1-6, the V gene TRBV28; 8 positions match TRBD1. With V trimmed by 2 bases and J by 6 bases, 6 bases remained unmatched. The CDR3 length is 16 residues. Germline V gene sequence: CDR1 MDHEN, CDR2 SYDVKM. The CDR3 nucleotides are TGTGCCAGCAGTTTAATCCGGACAGGGACTAATTCACCCCTCCACTTT. This gives the protein CASSLIRTGTNSPLHF.

The V and J genes are TRBV28 and TRBJ1-2, with 9 bases matching TRBD1. Germline values: CDR1 MDHEN, CDR2 SYDVKM. The CDR3 covers 14 residues. With 6 bases clipped from V and 4 bases from J, the junction kept 6 bases outside the gene matches. CDR3: CASRLQGATYGYTF. The CDR3 nucleotides are TGTGCCAGCAGATTACAGGGGGCTACCTATGGCTACACCTTC.

The genes are TRBV5-1 and TRBJ1-1, with D maybe TRBD1 (6 bases). Germline assignment: CDR1 SGHRS and CDR2 YFSETQ. V was pared by 3 bases and J by 0 bases, with 12 bases between. The CDR3 is made up of 15 amino acids. Here the CDR3 reads CASSSPDRLNTEAFF. As DNA, the CDR3 is TGCGCCAGCAGCTCCCCGGACAGACTGAACACTGAAGCTTTCTTT.

The chain recombines TRBV5-4 with TRBJ2-7; TRBD1 is a possible D gene (6 bases). Trimming stripped 0 bases from V and 8 bases from J, with 12 bases between. The CDR3 runs to 13 residues. Germline V gives CDR1 SGHNT, CDR2 YYREEE (reference sequence). CDR3 residues: CASSLVGAWKQYF. In nucleotides, the CDR3 is TGTGCCAGCAGCTTGGTGGGGGCGTGGAAGCAGTACTTC.

The chain links TRBV18 to TRBJ2-7, with TRBD2 matching over 7 bases. Germline-derived CDR1 and CDR2 are KGHSH and LQKENI. Trimming cost V 6 bases and J 6 bases; bases outside gene matches: 11. The CDR3 runs to 14 residues. This CDR3 is CASSHGWEGVEQYF. Written as DNA, the CDR3 is TGTGCCAGCTCCCACGGGTGGGAGGGAGTCGAGCAGTACTTC.

The chain couples TRBV6-6 to TRBJ2-3; 8 bases fit TRBD2. Germline values: CDR1 MNHNY, CDR2 SVGAGI (reference sequence). This CDR3 contains 15 residues. Trimming removed 5 bases from V and 4 bases from J; junction bases left unmatched: 8. The CDR3 sequence is CASSPSGGAADTQYF. CDR3 nucleotides: TGTGCCAGCAGTCCCTCGGGGGGGGCCGCAGATACGCAGTATTTT.

The chain has TRBV5-4 and TRBJ1-5; 8 bases align to TRBD1. V shed 2 bases, J shed 4 bases, and the junction held 5 bases outside the gene matches. The CDR3 is made up of 15 amino acids. Germline CDR1 and CDR2: SGHNT and YYREEE (reference sequence). CDR3 nucleotides: TGTGCCAGCAGCTTTACAGGGGGTGGTAATCAGCCCCAGCATTTT. Its translation: CASSFTGGGNQPQHF.